This TCR beta chain was recorded in a study of beta chain features in type 1 diabetes. Reverse transcription of all isolated RNA meant that expressed TCRB transcripts were sequenced. Profiled with immunoSEQ multiplex PCR; TCRdb holds only in-frame clones, not every one. This sample has around 250,000 clones; roughly 15% occur once, and the top ten carry about 0.026%. This clone was detected only a few times. Germline CDR1 and CDR2: SGHTA and FQGNSA. This CDR3 spans 16 amino acids. V was clipped by 7 bases and J by 1 base; unmatched bases: 10. J is TRBJ2-3 and V is TRBV7-2; 8 nucleotides match TRBD1. The receptor was isolated from a woman in her thirties or forties in good health. Sequenced input: naive CD4+ T cells from blood. The CDR3 nucleotides read TGTGCCAGCATACCCCGCAGGGGGCAGGGCACAGATACGCAGTATTTT. Translation: CASIPRRGQGTDTQYF. Full variable domain (outside the CDR3, taken from reference TRBV7-2 and TRBJ2-3): GAGVSQSPSNKVTEKGKDVELRCDPISGHTALYWYRQSLGQGLEFLIYFQGNSAPDKSGLPSDRFSAERTGGSVSTLTIQRTQQEDSAVYLCASIPRRGQGTDTQYFGPGTRLTVL.